The table lists the clone carrying this T cell receptor (beta chain) with a count of one. Generated by immunoSEQ multiplex PCR, the TCRdb table keeps only in-frame clones and is missing some. The sample lists 300 to 400 clones; under 95% were seen once. The sample originates from a study of brain metastases from non-small cell lung cancer. The CDR3 consists of 14 residues. The ends lost 1 base at V and 5 bases at J; junction bases unmatched: 3. CDR1 is SGHTA, CDR2 FQGNSA, per germline. The sample was tumor-adjacent normal tissue. The chain carries TRBV7-2 and TRBJ2-3; 7 bases map to TRBD2. This TCR derives from a donor aged 40 or over with non-small cell lung cancer. CDR3 DNA sequence: TGTGCCAGCAGCTTAGTTGGGAGGGGAGATACGCAGTATTTT. This codes for CASSLVGRGDTQYF.